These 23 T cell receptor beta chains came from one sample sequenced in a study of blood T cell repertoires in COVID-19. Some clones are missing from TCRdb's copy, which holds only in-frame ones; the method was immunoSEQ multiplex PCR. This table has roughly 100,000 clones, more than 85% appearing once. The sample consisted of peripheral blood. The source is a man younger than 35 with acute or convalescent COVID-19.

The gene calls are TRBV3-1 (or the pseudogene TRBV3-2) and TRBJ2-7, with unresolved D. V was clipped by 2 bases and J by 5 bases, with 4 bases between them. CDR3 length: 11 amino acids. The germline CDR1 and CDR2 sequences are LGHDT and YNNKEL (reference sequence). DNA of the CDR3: TGTGCCAGCAGCCAATACAACGAGCAGTACTTC. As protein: CASSQYNEQYF.

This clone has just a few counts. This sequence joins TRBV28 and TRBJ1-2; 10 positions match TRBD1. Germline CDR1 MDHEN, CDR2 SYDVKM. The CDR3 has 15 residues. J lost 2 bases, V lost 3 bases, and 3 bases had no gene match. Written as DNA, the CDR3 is TGTGCCAGCAGTTTGTTGACAGGGGGCAACTATGGCTACACCTTC. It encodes CASSLLTGGNYGYTF.

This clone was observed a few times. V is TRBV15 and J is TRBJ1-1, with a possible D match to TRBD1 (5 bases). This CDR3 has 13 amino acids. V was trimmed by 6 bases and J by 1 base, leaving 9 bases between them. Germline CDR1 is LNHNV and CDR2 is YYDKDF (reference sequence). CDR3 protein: CATSKTGNTEAFF. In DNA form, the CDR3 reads TGTGCCACCAGTAAAACAGGGAACACTGAAGCTTTCTTT.

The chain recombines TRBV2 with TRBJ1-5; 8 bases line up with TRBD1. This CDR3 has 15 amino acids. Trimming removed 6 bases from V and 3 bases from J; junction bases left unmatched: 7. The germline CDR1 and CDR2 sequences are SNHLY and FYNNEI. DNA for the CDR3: TGTGCCAGCAGGTTCGACAGGGGCATCAATCAGCCCCAGCATTTT. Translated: CASRFDRGINQPQHF. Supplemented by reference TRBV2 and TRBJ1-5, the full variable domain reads EPEVTQTPSHQVTQMGQEVILRCVPISNHLYFYWYRQILGQKVEFLVSFYNNEISEKSEIFDDQFSVERPDGSNFTLKIRSTKLEDSAMYFCASRFDRGINQPQHFGDGTRLSIL.

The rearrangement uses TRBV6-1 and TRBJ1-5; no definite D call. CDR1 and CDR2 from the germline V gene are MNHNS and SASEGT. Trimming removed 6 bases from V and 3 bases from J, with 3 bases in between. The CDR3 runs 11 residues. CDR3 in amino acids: CASSHNQPQHF. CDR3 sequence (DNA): TGTGCCAGCAGCCACAATCAGCCCCAGCATTTT.

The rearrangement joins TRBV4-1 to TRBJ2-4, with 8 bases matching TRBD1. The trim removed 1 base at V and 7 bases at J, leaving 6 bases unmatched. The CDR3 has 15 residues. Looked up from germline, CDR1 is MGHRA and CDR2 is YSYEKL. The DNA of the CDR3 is TGCGCCAGCAGCCAAGCCCCAGGGGGCTTGAACATTCAGTACTTC. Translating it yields CASSQAPGGLNIQYF.

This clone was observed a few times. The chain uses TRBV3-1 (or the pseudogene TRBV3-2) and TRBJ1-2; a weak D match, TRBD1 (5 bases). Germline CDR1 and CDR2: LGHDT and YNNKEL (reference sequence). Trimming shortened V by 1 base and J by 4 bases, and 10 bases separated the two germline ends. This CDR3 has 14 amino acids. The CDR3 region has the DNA TGTGCCAGCAGCCAAGGGGGCACCCCCTATGGCTACACCTTC. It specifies CASSQGGTPYGYTF.

CDR3 protein: CASSVEATNEKLFF. CDR3 sequence (DNA): TGTGCCAGTAGTGTGGAGGCAACTAATGAAAAACTGTTTTTT. The chain recombines TRBV19 with TRBJ1-4; unclear D gene. Germline loops: CDR1 LNHDA, CDR2 SQIVND (reference sequence). The CDR3 spans 14 residues. Between the trimmed V and J ends, which lost 5 bases and 0 bases, there was a span of 7 bases.

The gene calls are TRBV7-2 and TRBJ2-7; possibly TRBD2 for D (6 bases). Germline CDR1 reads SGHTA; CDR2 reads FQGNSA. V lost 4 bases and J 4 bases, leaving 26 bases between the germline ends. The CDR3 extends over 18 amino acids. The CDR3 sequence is CASSSEGPVRTTTYEQYF. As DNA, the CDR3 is TGTGCCAGCAGCTCAGAGGGCCCAGTGCGGACTACAACTTACGAGCAGTACTTC.

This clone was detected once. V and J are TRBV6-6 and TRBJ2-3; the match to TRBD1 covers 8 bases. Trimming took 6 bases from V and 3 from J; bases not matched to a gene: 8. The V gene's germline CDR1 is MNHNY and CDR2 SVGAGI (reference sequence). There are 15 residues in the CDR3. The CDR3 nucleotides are TGTGCCAGCAGCACAAGGCAGGGGGCAACAGATACGCAGTATTTT. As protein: CASSTRQGATDTQYF.

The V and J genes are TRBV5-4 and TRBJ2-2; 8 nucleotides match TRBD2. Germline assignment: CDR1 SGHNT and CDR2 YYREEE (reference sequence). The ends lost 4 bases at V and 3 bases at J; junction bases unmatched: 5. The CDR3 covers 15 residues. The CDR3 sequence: CASSPGTRDTGELFF. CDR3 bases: TGTGCCAGCAGCCCCGGGACTAGAGACACCGGGGAGCTGTTTTTT.

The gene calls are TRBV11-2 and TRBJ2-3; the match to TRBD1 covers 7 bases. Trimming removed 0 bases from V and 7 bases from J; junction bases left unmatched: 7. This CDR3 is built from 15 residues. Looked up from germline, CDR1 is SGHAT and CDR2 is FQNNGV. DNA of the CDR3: TGTGCCAGCAGCTTAGATCAGGACAGGTCTTATACGCAGTATTTT. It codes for CASSLDQDRSYTQYF. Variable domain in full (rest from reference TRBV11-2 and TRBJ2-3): EAGVAQSPRYKIIEKRQSVAFWCNPISGHATLYWYQQILGQGPKLLIQFQNNGVVDDSQLPKDRFSAERLKGVDSTLKIQPAKLEDSAVYLCASSLDQDRSYTQYFGPGTRLTVL.

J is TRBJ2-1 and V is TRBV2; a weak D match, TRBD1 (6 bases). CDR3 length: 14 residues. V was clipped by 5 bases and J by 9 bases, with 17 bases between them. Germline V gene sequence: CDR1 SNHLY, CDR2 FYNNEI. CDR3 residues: CASSYKTGQAEQFF. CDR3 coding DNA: TGTGCCAGCAGTTATAAAACAGGGCAGGCTGAGCAGTTCTTC.

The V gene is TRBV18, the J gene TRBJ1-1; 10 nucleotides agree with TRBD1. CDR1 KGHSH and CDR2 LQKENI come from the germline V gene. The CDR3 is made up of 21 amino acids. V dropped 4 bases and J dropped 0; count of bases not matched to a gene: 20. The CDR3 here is CASSQAVRQGAFEDLNTEAFF. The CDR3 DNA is TGTGCCAGCTCACAAGCCGTAAGACAGGGGGCTTTCGAAGACCTGAACACTGAAGCTTTCTTT.

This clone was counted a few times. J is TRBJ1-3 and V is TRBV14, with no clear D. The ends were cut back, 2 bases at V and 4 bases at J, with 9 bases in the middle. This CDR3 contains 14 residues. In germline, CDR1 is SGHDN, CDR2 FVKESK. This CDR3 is CASSQRRVGNTIYF. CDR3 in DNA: TGTGCCAGCAGCCAACGGCGGGTAGGAAACACCATATATTTT.

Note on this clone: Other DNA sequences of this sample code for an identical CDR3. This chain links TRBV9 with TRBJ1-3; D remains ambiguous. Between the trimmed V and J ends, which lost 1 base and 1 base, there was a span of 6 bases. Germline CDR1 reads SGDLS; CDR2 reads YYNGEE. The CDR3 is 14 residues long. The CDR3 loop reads CASSVRGSGNTIYF. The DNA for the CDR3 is TGTGCCAGCAGCGTAAGAGGGTCTGGAAACACCATATATTTT.

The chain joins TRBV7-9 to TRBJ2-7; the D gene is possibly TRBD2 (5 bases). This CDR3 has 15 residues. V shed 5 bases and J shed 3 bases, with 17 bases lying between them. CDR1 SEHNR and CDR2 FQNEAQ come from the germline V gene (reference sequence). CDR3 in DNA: TGTGCCAGCAGCCCCCCGAGGGATCCTATCTACGAGCAGTACTTC. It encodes CASSPPRDPIYEQYF.

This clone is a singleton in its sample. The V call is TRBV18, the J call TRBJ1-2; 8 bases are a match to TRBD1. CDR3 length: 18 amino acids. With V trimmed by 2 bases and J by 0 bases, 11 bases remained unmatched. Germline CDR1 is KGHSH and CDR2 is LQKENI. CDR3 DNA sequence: TGTGCCAGCTCACCATCGCAGGGCGGACAGGGAGCTAACTATGGCTACACCTTC. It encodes CASSPSQGGQGANYGYTF.

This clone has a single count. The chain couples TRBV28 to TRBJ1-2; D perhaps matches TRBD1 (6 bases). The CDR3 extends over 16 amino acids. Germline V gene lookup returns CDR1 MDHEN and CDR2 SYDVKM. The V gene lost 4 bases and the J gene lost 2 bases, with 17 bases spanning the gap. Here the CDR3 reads CASSSTPTGQNYGYTF. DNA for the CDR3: TGTGCCAGCAGTTCCACCCCTACAGGGCAAAACTATGGCTACACCTTC.

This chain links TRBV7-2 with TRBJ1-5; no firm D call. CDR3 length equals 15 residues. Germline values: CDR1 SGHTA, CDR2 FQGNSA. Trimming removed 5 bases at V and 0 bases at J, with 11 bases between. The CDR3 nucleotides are TGTGCCAGCAGCCAAGCGGGGTATAGCAATCAGCCCCAGCATTTT. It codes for CASSQAGYSNQPQHF.

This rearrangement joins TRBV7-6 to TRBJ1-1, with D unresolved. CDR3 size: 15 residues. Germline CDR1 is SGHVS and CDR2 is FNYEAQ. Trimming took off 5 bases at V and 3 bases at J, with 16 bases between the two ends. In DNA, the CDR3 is TGTGCCAGCAGCCCCTCCCGGGGAGCAGACACTGAAGCTTTCTTT. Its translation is CASSPSRGADTEAFF.

CDR3 bases: TGTGCCTGGAGTTTTCACAGGGGACCAGGTGGGGCCAACGTCCTGACTTTC. Amino acid sequence: CAWSFHRGPGGANVLTF. The V and J genes are TRBV30 and TRBJ2-6; 7 bases line up with TRBD1. The CDR3 length is 17 residues. Germline V gene sequence: CDR1 GTSNPN, CDR2 SVGIG (reference sequence). V gave up 2 bases and J gave up 3 bases; unmatched junction bases: 10. The complete variable domain, with remaining parts taken from reference TRBV30 and TRBJ2-6, reads SQTIHQWPATLVQPVGSPLSLECTVEGTSNPNLYWYRQAAGRGLQLLFYSVGIGQISSEVPQNLSASRPQDRQFILSSKKLLLSDSGFYLCAWSFHRGPGGANVLTFGAGSRLTVL.

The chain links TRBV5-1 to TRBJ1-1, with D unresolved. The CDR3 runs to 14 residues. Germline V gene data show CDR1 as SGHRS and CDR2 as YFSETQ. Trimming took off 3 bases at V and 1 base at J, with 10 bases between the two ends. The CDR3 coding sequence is TGCGCCAGCAGCTGGAGAGGGCAGAACACTGAAGCTTTCTTT. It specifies CASSWRGQNTEAFF.